The clone carrying this T cell receptor beta chain was seen a few times. These data originate in a study of blood T cell repertoires in COVID-19. Study-level information: T cells, B-cell-depleted T cells, or PBMCs supplied cDNA or gDNA.

As processed by the authors: Using reference gene primer amplification, nucleated cell counts were estimated. Measured with immunoSEQ multiplex PCR; TCRdb has only the in-frame clones, and not every one. The V and J calls and clone size come from that table; D and trimming were worked out from the DNA. The sample includes around 120,000 clones, roughly 85% of them seen just once. This TCR was sampled from a human donor in a cohort sampled during active COVID-19. Sequencing was carried out using peripheral blood.

The CDR3 coding sequence is TGCGCCAGCAGCTCCACAGGGGGCGCCGGGTACGAGCAGTACTTC. It yields the protein CASSSTGGAGYEQYF. The chain recombines TRBV5-1 with TRBJ2-7; 9 bases match TRBD1. CDR3 size: 15 residues. With V trimmed by 3 bases and J by 4 bases, 8 bases remained unmatched. Germline CDR1 SGHRS, CDR2 YFSETQ.